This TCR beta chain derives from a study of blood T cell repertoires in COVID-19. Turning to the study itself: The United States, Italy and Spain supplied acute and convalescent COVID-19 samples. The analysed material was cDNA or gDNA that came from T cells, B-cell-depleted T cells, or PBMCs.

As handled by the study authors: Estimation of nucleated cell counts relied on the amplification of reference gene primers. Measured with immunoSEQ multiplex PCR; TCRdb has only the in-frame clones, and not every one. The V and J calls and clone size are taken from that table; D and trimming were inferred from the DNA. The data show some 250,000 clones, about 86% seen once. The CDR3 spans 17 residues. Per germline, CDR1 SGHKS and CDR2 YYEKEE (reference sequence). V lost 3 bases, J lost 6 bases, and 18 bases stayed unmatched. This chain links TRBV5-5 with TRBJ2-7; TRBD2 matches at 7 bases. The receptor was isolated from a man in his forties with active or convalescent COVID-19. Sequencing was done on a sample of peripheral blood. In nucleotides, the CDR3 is TGTGCCAGCAGCTCTGGAGCTAGCGGACTTCTGAGGGGCGAGCAGTACTTC. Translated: CASSSGASGLLRGEQYF.